One and the same sample provided the 32 T cell receptor beta chains below, sequenced in a study of identical twins. TCRdb re-called the 5' RACE reads with MiXCR, one entry per CDR3 protein. Seen here are nearly 900,000 distinct CDR3 sequences, roughly an eighth observed once, and the top ten hold 1.5% to 2%. This same sample was also taken into another study, of yellow fever vaccine responses in identical twins.

Source material: PBMCs. Source of these receptors: a woman under 30 in good health.

The genes are TRBV2 and TRBJ1-4; D unclear. The CDR3 loop spans 15 amino acids. Trimming removed 1 base at V and 7 bases at J, with 13 bases between. The germline V gene has CDR1 SNHLY and CDR2 FYNNEI. CDR3 amino acids: CASSEEYGVGEKLFF. CDR3 nucleotides: TGTGCCAGCAGTGAAGAGTACGGGGTTGGTGAAAAACTGTTTTTT.

This clonotype was seen many times. The rearrangement joins TRBV10-2 to TRBJ1-1; 9 bases align to TRBD1. CDR1 WSHSY and CDR2 SAAADI come from the germline V gene. V gave up 7 bases and J gave up 4 bases; unmatched junction bases: 4. This CDR3 is built from 13 residues. The DNA of the CDR3 is TGCGCCAGCAAAGGACAGGGGAGCACTGAAGCTTTCTTT. It translates to CASKGQGSTEAFF.

This clonotype was detected ten times or more. The V gene is TRBV9, the J gene TRBJ1-2; no reliable D call. With 4 bases removed from V and 4 bases from J, the gap between germline ends came to 11 bases. The CDR3 has 13 amino acids. Germline V gene lookup returns CDR1 SGDLS and CDR2 YYNGEE. The CDR3: CASSPGVLYGYTF. CDR3 coding DNA: TGTGCCAGCAGCCCAGGCGTCCTCTATGGCTACACCTTC.

The gene calls are TRBV29-1 and TRBJ2-1; TRBD2 matches at 7 bases. Unmatched junction bases numbered 7, after V lost 6 bases and J lost 2 bases. Germline values: CDR1 SQVTM, CDR2 ANQGSEA. The CDR3 has 14 amino acids. The CDR3, as DNA: TGCAGCGTGCCGGGACTACCTGCCTACAATGAGCAGTTCTTC. Encoded protein: CSVPGLPAYNEQFF.

This clonotype was observed many times. The chain has TRBV4-2 and TRBJ2-4; D gene uncertain. The germline CDR1 and CDR2 sequences are LGHNA and YNFKEQ. This CDR3 contains 17 residues. The germline V and J ends were trimmed by 0 bases and 0 bases, with 12 bases remaining between them. The CDR3 sequence: CASSQDSRTEAKNIQYF. The CDR3 nucleotides read TGTGCCAGCAGCCAAGATTCCCGGACGGAAGCCAAAAACATTCAGTACTTC.

J is TRBJ2-1 and V is TRBV20-1; D is uncertain. There are 12 residues in the CDR3. Trimming stripped 3 bases from V and 6 bases from J, with 9 bases between. From germline, CDR1 is DFQATT and CDR2 SNEGSKA (reference sequence). The CDR3 spells CSASGLSNEQFF. The CDR3 nucleotides read TGCAGTGCTAGCGGTCTTAGCAATGAGCAGTTCTTC.

This clonotype was observed a few times. J is TRBJ2-5 and V is TRBV12-3 or TRBV12-4; D call uncertain. The CDR3 runs to 12 residues. V was pared by 4 bases and J by 7 bases, with 10 bases between. CDR3 protein: CASSSLGGTQYF. In DNA form, the CDR3 reads TGTGCCAGCAGTTCCCTAGGTGGGACCCAGTACTTC.

The rearrangement uses TRBV15 and TRBJ2-1, with TRBD2 identical over 8 bases. Germline lookup yields CDR1 LNHNV and CDR2 YYDKDF (reference sequence). This CDR3 is 13 amino acids long. With 6 bases clipped from V and 9 bases from J, the junction kept 7 bases outside the gene matches. The DNA for the CDR3 is TGTGCCACCAGTGAGGGACTAGTGGGTGAGCAGTTCTTC. It is translated as CATSEGLVGEQFF.

The chain combines TRBV6-2 or TRBV6-3 with TRBJ2-2, with D unresolved. This CDR3 is 16 amino acids long. Germline CDR1 reads MNHEY; CDR2 reads SVGEGT. Trimming took 6 bases from V and 0 from J, leaving 14 bases between them. The CDR3 spells CASRSVAVANTGELFF. Here the CDR3 DNA reads TGTGCCAGCAGGAGTGTAGCCGTAGCGAACACCGGGGAGCTGTTTTTT.

This clonotype was seen more than once but under ten times. V and J are TRBV15 and TRBJ1-4; TRBD1 matches 10 bases. The CDR3 totals 15 residues. Germline V gene data show CDR1 as LNHNV and CDR2 as YYDKDF (reference sequence). The ends lost 5 bases at V and 5 bases at J; junction bases unmatched: 5. CDR3 sequence: CATSRDRGINEKLFF. As DNA, the CDR3 is TGTGCCACCAGCCGGGACAGGGGAATAAATGAAAAACTGTTTTTT.

This clonotype was seen a few times. The V call is TRBV7-9, the J call TRBJ2-5; the D gene is possibly TRBD1 (6 bases). This CDR3 is built from 14 residues. From germline, CDR1 is SEHNR and CDR2 FQNEAQ (reference sequence). With 7 bases removed from V and 1 base from J, the gap between germline ends came to 13 bases. The CDR3 DNA follows: TGTGCCAGCAACACAAGGACAGCCCAAGAGACCCAGTACTTC. It translates to CASNTRTAQETQYF.

CDR3 region: CASSFTGQGETQYF. DNA for the CDR3: TGTGCCAGCAGCTTTACGGGACAGGGGGAGACCCAGTACTTC. The chain carries TRBV11-3 and TRBJ2-5; the match to TRBD1 covers 10 bases. Germline V gives CDR1 SGHNT, CDR2 YENEEA. The J segment lost 5 bases and the V segment lost 3 bases, leaving 3 bases of the junction unmatched. The CDR3 consists of 14 residues. The variable domain in full, completed from reference TRBV11-3 and TRBJ2-5, reads EAGVVQSPRYKIIEKKQPVAFWCNPISGHNTLYWYLQNLGQGPELLIRYENEEAVDDSQLPKDRFSAERLKGVDSTLKIQPAELGDSAVYLCASSFTGQGETQYFGPGTRLLVL.

The sample holds a few counts of this clonotype. The DNA for the CDR3 is TGTGCCAGCAGTAACACTGGGGCTAGCGGGTCGTACTTC. Amino acid sequence: CASSNTGASGSYF. The gene calls are TRBV25-1 and TRBJ2-7; the match to TRBD2 covers 8 bases. Germline values: CDR1 MGHDK, CDR2 SYGVNS. Trimming at V came to 5 bases and at J to 12 bases, leaving 12 bases not matched to a gene. The CDR3 loop spans 13 amino acids.

The rearrangement uses TRBV9 and TRBJ1-1, with 8 bases lining up with TRBD1. Germline V gene data show CDR1 as SGDLS and CDR2 as YYNGEE. CDR3 length: 13 amino acids. The ends lost 3 bases at V and 5 bases at J; junction bases unmatched: 3. CDR3 loop: CASSGTGRTEAFF. The CDR3 DNA is TGTGCCAGCAGCGGGACAGGGCGAACTGAAGCTTTCTTT.

This chain joins TRBV5-1 and TRBJ2-2; 9 nucleotides agree with TRBD1. The J segment lost 5 bases and the V segment lost 2 bases, leaving 10 bases of the junction unmatched. The germline gives CDR1 SGHRS, CDR2 YFSETQ. This CDR3 contains 17 residues. For the CDR3, the DNA is TGCGCCAGCAGCTTACAAAGGGGGACAGGGTCGACCGGGGAGCTGTTTTTT. It is translated as CASSLQRGTGSTGELFF. Together with reference TRBV5-1 and TRBJ2-2, the CDR3 gives the full variable domain: KAGVTQTPRYLIKTRGQQVTLSCSPISGHRSVSWYQQTPGQGLQFLFEYFSETQRNKGNFPGRFSGRQFSNSRSEMNVSTLELGDSALYLCASSLQRGTGSTGELFFGEGSRLTVL.

This clonotype occurred a few times. This chain links TRBV25-1 with TRBJ1-4; possible D gene TRBD1, 6 bases. Per germline, CDR1 MGHDK and CDR2 SYGVNS. V lost 7 bases and J 5 bases, leaving 17 bases between the germline ends. The length of the CDR3 is 15 residues. Here the CDR3 DNA reads TGTGCCAGCACCAAGGGGGACCGTAAAAATGAAAAACTGTTTTTT. Amino acids: CASTKGDRKNEKLFF.

The chain joins TRBV7-9 to TRBJ2-1; D remains unclear. From germline, CDR1 is SEHNR and CDR2 FQNEAQ (reference sequence). Trimming took 4 bases from V and 8 from J, leaving 9 bases between them. The CDR3 is 12 residues long. The CDR3 loop is CASSYRFDEQFF. CDR3 bases: TGTGCCAGCAGCTACCGCTTCGATGAGCAGTTCTTC. Full variable domain (remainder filled in from reference TRBV7-9 and TRBJ2-1): DTGVSQNPRHKITKRGQNVTFRCDPISEHNRLYWYRQTLGQGPEFLTYFQNEAQLEKSRLLSDRFSAERPKGSFSTLEIQRTEQGDSAMYLCASSYRFDEQFFGPGTRLTVL.

The rearrangement joins TRBV12-3 or TRBV12-4 to TRBJ1-5; D is uncertain. The V gene lost 7 bases and the J gene lost 0 bases, with 19 bases spanning the gap. CDR3 length equals 17 residues. The CDR3 is CASNQLDGFNSNQPQHF. DNA for the CDR3: TGTGCCAGCAACCAATTGGACGGATTTAATAGCAATCAGCCCCAGCATTTT.

The CDR3 DNA is TGTGCCAGCGGCAGGGGAGAGGTGACTGAAGCTTTCTTT. Its translation: CASGRGEVTEAFF. This chain uses TRBV2 with TRBJ1-1; TRBD1 might be the D (6 bases). The germline V and J ends were trimmed by 8 bases and 5 bases, with 15 bases remaining between them. The CDR3 is made up of 13 amino acids. In germline, CDR1 is SNHLY, CDR2 FYNNEI.

The chain has TRBV20-1 and TRBJ2-7; 9 nucleotides agree with TRBD1. Unmatched junction bases numbered 13, after V lost 5 bases and J lost 5 bases. Per germline, CDR1 DFQATT and CDR2 SNEGSKA (reference sequence). The CDR3 runs to 15 residues. CDR3 amino acids: CSAASSTGQGDEQYF. In DNA, the CDR3 is TGCAGTGCTGCCTCTTCTACGGGACAGGGTGACGAGCAGTACTTC.

The genes are TRBV27 and TRBJ2-4; D not resolved. The CDR3 loop spans 17 amino acids. With 0 bases removed from V and 0 bases from J, the gap between germline ends came to 12 bases. Germline V gene sequence: CDR1 MNHEY, CDR2 SMNVEV (reference sequence). CDR3 DNA: TGTGCCAGCAGTTTATCTTTTCAGACGATAGCCAAAAACATTCAGTACTTC. Translation gives CASSLSFQTIAKNIQYF.

This clonotype was seen more than once but under ten times. The CDR3 DNA follows: TGTGCCATCAGTGTTGGGGGGGAGCAGTACTTC. It translates to CAISVGGEQYF. The chain carries TRBV10-3 and TRBJ2-7, with D possibly TRBD2 on 6 matching bases. Germline V gene sequence: CDR1 ENHRY, CDR2 SYGVKD. The V end lost 4 bases, the J end lost 7 bases, and 8 bases lay between the germline ends. The CDR3 length is 11 residues.

Only a few counts were recorded for this clonotype. At one end, the junction sequence differs from germline, possibly due to a read error. The V and J genes are TRBV9 and TRBJ2-1; maybe TRBD1 (6 bases). There are 15 residues in the CDR3. CDR1 and CDR2 from the germline V gene are SGDLS and YYNGEE. The CDR3 spells CASSVGFSGANEQSF. The CDR3 DNA reads as TGTGCCAGCAGCGTAGGATTCTCAGGGGCCAATGAGCAGTCCTTC.

A few counts support this clonotype. The chain links TRBV9 to TRBJ1-1; D unresolved. CDR1 is SGDLS, CDR2 YYNGEE, per germline. Trimming removed 4 bases at V and 0 bases at J, with 7 bases between. This CDR3 contains 13 residues. The CDR3 DNA reads TGTGCCAGCAGCTCAGTCTTGAACACTGAAGCTTTCTTT. Residues: CASSSVLNTEAFF.

The rearrangement joins TRBV6-1 to TRBJ2-2; D is ambiguous. This CDR3 has 14 residues. V was clipped by 8 bases and J by 1 base, with 11 bases between them. The germline V gene encodes CDR1 MNHNS and CDR2 SASEGT. CDR3 amino acids: CASSPEGNTGELFF. CDR3 nucleotides: TGTGCCAGCTCCCCCGAAGGGAACACCGGGGAGCTGTTTTTT.

This clonotype was recorded many times. The rearrangement uses TRBV4-1 and TRBJ2-7, with 9 bases identical to TRBD2. CDR3 length equals 15 residues. V dropped 2 bases and J dropped 7; count of bases not matched to a gene: 9. Germline-derived CDR1 and CDR2 are MGHRA and YSYEKL. The CDR3 region has the DNA TGCGCCAGCAGCCAAATAGCGGGAGTCTCGGGGGAGCAGTACTTC. This translates into CASSQIAGVSGEQYF.

This clonotype was counted a few times. V gene TRBV3-1 combines with J gene TRBJ2-3; a possible D gene is TRBD2 (5 bases). Per germline, CDR1 LGHDT and CDR2 YNNKEL (reference sequence). The CDR3 has 14 residues. The V and J ends lost 0 bases and 2 bases respectively, with 6 bases between them. CDR3 sequence reads: CASSQEDYTDTQYF. The CDR3 DNA follows: TGTGCCAGCAGCCAAGAAGACTACACAGATACGCAGTATTTT.

CDR3 sequence (DNA): TGTGCCAGCAGCTTAGTGCGAGTGAGGAACACTGAAGCTTTCTTT. Its protein product is CASSLVRVRNTEAFF. V is TRBV7-2 and J is TRBJ1-1; D is uncertain. V dropped 1 base and J dropped 1 base, with 10 bases sitting between them. Per germline, CDR1 SGHTA and CDR2 FQGNSA. The CDR3 sequence is 15 residues long.

The chain has TRBV5-1 and TRBJ2-1, with 8 bases identical to TRBD2. The CDR3 runs to 16 residues. V lost 4 bases, J lost 6 bases, and 12 bases stayed unmatched. The germline V gene encodes CDR1 SGHRS and CDR2 YFSETQ. CDR3 sequence reads: CASSKDGTSLLNEQFF. CDR3 sequence (DNA): TGCGCCAGCAGCAAAGACGGGACTAGTCTTCTCAATGAGCAGTTCTTC. Variable domain in full (rest from reference TRBV5-1 and TRBJ2-1): KAGVTQTPRYLIKTRGQQVTLSCSPISGHRSVSWYQQTPGQGLQFLFEYFSETQRNKGNFPGRFSGRQFSNSRSEMNVSTLELGDSALYLCASSKDGTSLLNEQFFGPGTRLTVL.

V is TRBV20-1 and J is TRBJ2-1, with D uncertain. CDR1 and CDR2 (germline): DFQATT, SNEGSKA (reference sequence). The V end was cut by 6 bases, the J end by 0 bases, with 9 bases between. CDR3 size: 13 residues. CDR3: CSADLSSYNEQFF. The CDR3 DNA sequence: TGCAGTGCAGACCTGAGCTCCTACAATGAGCAGTTCTTC.

This clonotype turned up a few times. CDR3 DNA sequence: TGCAGCGCCAAGACCCTGGGGTTTGAGGACACTGAAGCTTTCTTT. Its protein product is CSAKTLGFEDTEAFF. The chain employs TRBV29-1 and TRBJ1-1; D not resolved. The germline CDR1 and CDR2 sequences are SQVTM and ANQGSEA. The CDR3 runs to 15 residues. The V and J ends lost 7 bases and 3 bases respectively, with 21 bases between them.

V and J are TRBV6-5 and TRBJ2-7; tentative D call: TRBD2 (7 bases). V lost 2 bases, J lost 5 bases, and 16 bases lay in between. The CDR3 length is 15 residues. The germline gives CDR1 MNHEY, CDR2 SVGAGI. The CDR3 is CASSYGGGGFNEQYV. CDR3 in DNA: TGTGCCAGCAGTTACGGTGGCGGGGGCTTTAACGAGCAGTACGTC.